What follows are 20 T cell receptor beta chains derived from one specimen sequenced in a study of blood T cell repertoires in COVID-19. Generated by immunoSEQ multiplex PCR, the TCRdb table keeps only in-frame clones and is missing some. The table shows fewer than 180,000 clones, with approximately 84% occurring only once. The source material was peripheral blood. The source is a man between 65 and 85 years old with acute or convalescent COVID-19.

This sequence joins TRBV27 and TRBJ1-6; a possible D gene is TRBD1 (6 bases). The V and J ends lost 6 bases and 8 bases respectively, with 11 bases between them. From germline, CDR1 is MNHEY and CDR2 SMNVEV (reference sequence). CDR3 length: 13 residues. DNA for the CDR3: TGTGCCAGCAGACTGACAGGAGATTCACCCCTCCACTTT. Protein sequence: CASRLTGDSPLHF.

The J gene is TRBJ1-6, the V gene TRBV27; D is perhaps TRBD1 (5 bases). The CDR3 totals 14 residues. Germline V gene lookup returns CDR1 MNHEY and CDR2 SMNVEV (reference sequence). The V and J ends lost 4 bases and 7 bases respectively, with 11 bases between them. CDR3 residues: CASSYTGGNSPLHF. The CDR3 DNA follows: TGTGCCAGCAGTTATACAGGTGGAAATTCACCCCTCCACTTT.

The V gene is TRBV6-4, the J gene TRBJ2-2, with TRBD1 identical over 9 bases. The J segment lost 4 bases and the V segment lost 4 bases, leaving 1 base of the junction unmatched. The CDR3 sequence is 14 residues long. Germline CDR1 and CDR2: MRHNA and SNTAGT. This chain's CDR3 is CASSATGGTGELFF. For the CDR3, the DNA is TGTGCCAGCAGTGCGACAGGGGGCACCGGGGAGCTGTTTTTT.

The chain carries TRBV18 and TRBJ2-3; D might be TRBD1 (6 bases). With 0 bases removed from V and 3 bases from J, the gap between germline ends came to 13 bases. Germline V gives CDR1 KGHSH, CDR2 LQKENI. The CDR3 is 16 residues long. The CDR3 region is CASSPPAGGRTDTQYF. Written as DNA, the CDR3 is TGTGCCAGCTCACCACCGGCTGGGGGCAGGACAGATACGCAGTATTTT.

This chain links TRBV6-5 with TRBJ2-7, with a tentative D call TRBD2 (6 bases). CDR1 and CDR2 (germline): MNHEY, SVGAGI. Trimming cost V 2 bases and J 1 base, with 15 bases left between them. CDR3 length equals 16 residues. CDR3 loop: CASSYKRPSESYEQYF. The DNA for the CDR3 is TGTGCCAGCAGTTACAAGAGGCCTAGCGAGTCCTACGAGCAGTACTTC.

The chain recombines TRBV6-5 with TRBJ1-2; D is perhaps TRBD1 (5 bases). CDR1 and CDR2 from the germline V gene are MNHEY and SVGAGI. V shed 5 bases and J shed 4 bases, with 14 bases lying between them. CDR3 length: 14 residues. DNA of the CDR3: TGTGCCAGCAGTCGACAGCGGGCAGCCTATGGCTACACCTTC. It encodes CASSRQRAAYGYTF.

The chain links TRBV28 to TRBJ1-6, with 9 bases matching TRBD1. V shed 4 bases, J shed 10 bases, and the junction held 8 bases outside the gene matches. CDR1 and CDR2 from the germline V gene are MDHEN and SYDVKM. The CDR3 length is 15 residues. The CDR3 DNA reads TGTGCCAGCAGTTATCCGGGACAGGGTGGATCACCCCTCCACTTT. Its protein is CASSYPGQGGSPLHF.

A word on this clone: The junction shows a germline mismatch at one end, possibly a read error. The chain carries TRBV6-5 and TRBJ2-1; TRBD2 matches 10 bases. Per germline, CDR1 MNHEY and CDR2 SVGAGI. This CDR3 spans 13 amino acids. CDR3 DNA sequence: TGTGCCAGCAGGGCTAGCGGGAGTGTAAGTATGATCTTC. Its translation is CASRASGSVSMIF.

The chain has TRBV28 and TRBJ2-1; a possible D gene is TRBD2 (6 bases). V was trimmed by 2 bases and J by 7 bases, leaving 21 bases between them. Germline V gene data show CDR1 as MDHEN and CDR2 as SYDVKM. The CDR3 covers 17 residues. The DNA of the CDR3 is TGTGCCAGCAGTTTACGATTCGGTCGCGGGAATCATAATGAGCAGTTCTTC. Its translation: CASSLRFGRGNHNEQFF.

This sequence joins TRBV7-9 and TRBJ2-7, with 7 bases matching TRBD1. This CDR3 region has 14 residues. After removal of 1 base from V and 5 bases from J, the junction contained 5 bases not matched to a gene. Germline CDR1 is SEHNR and CDR2 is FQNEAQ (reference sequence). The CDR3 is CASSLEGAIDEQYF. The CDR3 bases are TGTGCCAGCAGCTTAGAGGGGGCTATCGACGAGCAGTACTTC.

The rearrangement links TRBV28 to TRBJ1-3; 10 bases fit TRBD1. This CDR3 spans 15 amino acids. J gave up 6 bases and V 5 bases, and 7 bases lay outside the gene matches. Germline V gene data show CDR1 as MDHEN and CDR2 as SYDVKM. CDR3 bases: TGTGCCAGCAGTGAGAGGGGACAGGGGCCAAACACCATATATTTT. Translated: CASSERGQGPNTIYF.

The chain has TRBV7-2 and TRBJ2-3, with 12 nucleotides matching TRBD2. The CDR3 loop spans 16 amino acids. From germline, CDR1 is SGHTA and CDR2 FQGNSA. The ends lost 5 bases at V and 1 base at J; junction bases unmatched: 4. The CDR3 sequence is CASSTRLAGGTDTQYF. The DNA of the CDR3 is TGTGCCAGCAGCACCCGACTAGCGGGGGGCACAGATACGCAGTATTTT. The full variable domain, completed using reference TRBV7-2 and TRBJ2-3, is GAGVSQSPSNKVTEKGKDVELRCDPISGHTALYWYRQSLGQGLEFLIYFQGNSAPDKSGLPSDRFSAERTGGSVSTLTIQRTQQEDSAVYLCASSTRLAGGTDTQYFGPGTRLTVL.

A word on this clone: The junction and the germline gene differ at one end; a read error may be behind it. The chain has TRBV7-7 and TRBJ2-2; TRBD2 matches at 11 bases. The CDR3 consists of 16 residues. Per the germline V gene, CDR1 is SSHAT and CDR2 is FNYEAQ (reference sequence). In nucleotides, the CDR3 is TGTGCTAGCAGCCCTCTAGCGGGGGGTGGTACCGGGGAGCTGTTTTTT. The encoded protein is CASSPLAGGGTGELFF.

This chain links TRBV5-6 with TRBJ2-7; 8 bases fit TRBD2. This CDR3 contains 17 residues. Trimming cost V 0 bases and J 4 bases; bases outside gene matches: 12. Germline CDR1 and CDR2: SGHDT and YYEEEE. In DNA form, the CDR3 reads TGTGCCAGCAGCTTGGCCGCGAGCGGGGGCCCTGGGTACGAGCAGTACTTC. This gives the protein CASSLAASGGPGYEQYF.

Details on this clone: This CDR3 is also generated by other DNA sequences in the sample. The chain carries TRBV4-1 and TRBJ2-7; 7 nucleotides line up with TRBD1. The CDR3 has 17 amino acids. J lost 4 bases, V lost 7 bases, and 19 bases had no gene match. Germline-derived CDR1 and CDR2 are MGHRA and YSYEKL. CDR3 sequence (DNA): TGCGCCAGCATCACAGGGGAATTCCTTATTTTCGGTTACGAGCAGTACTTC. Translating gives CASITGEFLIFGYEQYF.

The CDR3 region is CASSGHGGNSNQPQHF. In nucleotides, the CDR3 is TGTGCCAGCAGCGGCCACGGCGGGAATAGCAATCAGCCCCAGCATTTT. J is TRBJ1-5 and V is TRBV7-8; D call uncertain. CDR3 size: 16 residues. Trimming removed 5 bases from V and 0 bases from J, with 14 bases in between. Germline values: CDR1 SGHVS, CDR2 FQNEAQ.

The chain combines TRBV27 with TRBJ2-3; TRBD2 aligns across 10 bases. CDR1 is MNHEY and CDR2 is SMNVEV in the germline V gene (reference sequence). After removal of 3 bases from V and 6 bases from J, the junction contained 6 bases not matched to a gene. The CDR3 length is 15 residues. The CDR3 coding sequence is TGTGCCAGCAGTTTCTCTAGCGGGGGCTGGGATACGCAGTATTTT. Protein: CASSFSSGGWDTQYF.

The genes are TRBV7-3 and TRBJ2-1, with TRBD2 matching over 7 bases. Germline V gene sequence: CDR1 SGHTA, CDR2 FQGTGA. The CDR3 consists of 15 residues. The V and J ends lost 5 bases and 2 bases, in that order; junction bases with no gene match: 6. For the CDR3, the DNA is TGTGCCAGCAGCCAACTAGCGTCCCCCTACAATGAGCAGTTCTTC. Amino acids: CASSQLASPYNEQFF.

The chain carries TRBV6-2 or TRBV6-3 and TRBJ2-7; a possible D gene is TRBD1 (7 bases). V lost 2 bases, J lost 2 bases, and 19 bases lay in between. CDR1 and CDR2 from the germline V gene are MNHEY and SVGEGT. CDR3 size: 17 residues. The CDR3 spells CASSYPTKDRTTYEQYF. DNA of the CDR3: TGTGCCAGCAGTTACCCGACCAAGGACAGGACTACCTACGAGCAGTACTTC.

J is TRBJ1-1 and V is TRBV5-1, with TRBD1 matching over 10 bases. Per the germline V gene, CDR1 is SGHRS and CDR2 is YFSETQ. This CDR3 is 12 amino acids long. The trim removed 5 bases at V and 8 bases at J, leaving 3 bases unmatched. DNA for the CDR3: TGCGCCAGCAGTGTGGACAGGGGGGAAGCTTTCTTT. It yields the protein CASSVDRGEAFF.